A selection of T cell receptor beta chains follows, all from one sample in a study of blood T cell repertoires in COVID-19. Assay: immunoSEQ multiplex PCR; the TCRdb copy retains only in-frame clones and omits some. The table has some 74,000 clones, 83% seen once. Material for sequencing was peripheral blood. Receptors originate from an elderly man with acute or convalescent COVID-19. The CDR3 runs from the conserved cysteine through the conserved F or W. D genes are given only for firm matches. The size entry is marked missing in some rows and otherwise reads once, few, many or a size class.

>16|TRBV19|.|.|TRBJ2-2
CASSIGSSEVTGELFF
TGTGCCAGTAGTATAGGTTCTAGCGAGGTCACCGGGGAGCTGTTTTTT
>15|TRBV5-6|.|.|TRBJ1-6
CASSLRVTYNSPLHF
TGTGCCAGCAGCTTGAGAGTCACCTATAATTCACCCCTCCACTTT
>15|TRBV3-1/TRBV3-2|.|TRBD1|TRBJ2-5
CASSLRQGAQETQYF
TGTGCCAGCAGCTTAAGGCAGGGGGCCCAAGAGACCCAGTACTTC
>14|TRBV19|.|TRBD1|TRBJ1-2
CASSRDSGNYGYTF
TGTGCCAGTAGTAGGGACAGTGGTAACTATGGCTACACCTTC
>14|TRBV19|.|.|TRBJ1-4
CASTPGTYNEKLFF
TGTGCCAGTACCCCCGGGACTTACAATGAAAAACTGTTTTTT
>14|TRBV28|.|TRBD1|TRBJ1-6
CASSQDREDSPLHF
TGTGCCAGCAGTCAGGACAGGGAGGATTCACCCCTCCACTTT
>15|TRBV5-5|.|TRBD1|TRBJ1-1
CASSFTGGSNTEAFF
TGTGCCAGCAGCTTTACAGGGGGTTCGAACACTGAAGCTTTCTTT
>15|TRBV2|.|TRBD2|TRBJ2-3
CASRRLAGEPDTQYF
TGTGCCAGCAGGAGGCTAGCGGGAGAGCCAGATACGCAGTATTTT
>17|TRBV4-1|.|.|TRBJ2-5
CASSQDLRQGGQETQYF
TGCGCCAGCAGCCAAGATCTTAGGCAGGGTGGTCAAGAGACCCAGTACTTC
>15|TRBV24-1|.|TRBD1|TRBJ1-5
CATSGGTGVDQPQHF
TGTGCCACCAGTGGGGGGACAGGTGTTGATCAGCCCCAGCATTTT
>13|TRBV28|few|TRBD1|TRBJ1-2
CASTLRGGDGYTF
TGTGCCAGCACGCTAAGAGGGGGCGATGGCTACACCTTC
>12|TRBV28|.|.|TRBJ1-2
CASSFRDYGYTF
TGTGCCAGCAGTTTCAGGGACTATGGCTACACCTTC
>12|TRBV6-6|once|TRBD1|TRBJ2-7
CASSPPGGEQYF
TGTGCCAGCAGTCCCCCAGGGGGCGAGCAGTACTTC
>12|TRBV18|.|.|TRBJ1-4
CASSSGGEKLFF
TGTGCCAGCTCATCCGGGGGAGAAAAACTGTTTTTT
>17|TRBV6-2/TRBV6-3|.|.|TRBJ1-1
CASSYSTQGSVNTEAFF
TGTGCCAGCAGTTACTCAACTCAGGGGTCGGTGAACACTGAAGCTTTCTTT
>15|TRBV9|once|.|TRBJ1-1
CASSVGGKWDTEAFF
TGTGCCAGCAGCGTAGGCGGAAAATGGGACACTGAAGCTTTCTTT
>15|TRBV28|.|TRBD2|TRBJ2-3
CASRRGGGGTDTQYF
TGTGCCAGCAGGCGTGGGGGGGGAGGCACAGATACGCAGTATTTT
>15|TRBV9|.|.|TRBJ1-4
CASSVMSGENEKLFF
TGTGCCAGCAGCGTAATGTCCGGGGAGAATGAAAAACTGTTTTTT
>15|TRBV28|once|.|TRBJ1-4
CASSLAGTTNEKLFF
TGTGCCAGCAGTTTGGCAGGTACAACTAATGAAAAACTGTTTTTT
>15|TRBV29-1|.|TRBD1|TRBJ2-1
CSVKTGTGIYNEQFF
TGCAGCGTTAAAACCGGGACAGGGATCTACAATGAGCAGTTCTTC
>15|TRBV5-4|.|.|TRBJ1-2
CASSLNEGLGYGYTF
TGTGCCAGCAGCTTGAATGAGGGCCTGGGATATGGCTACACCTTC
>13|TRBV28|.|.|TRBJ2-1
CASSFSIGQKQFF
TGTGCCAGCAGTTTTTCTATTGGACAAAAGCAGTTCTTC
>14|TRBV5-1|few|TRBD1|TRBJ1-5
CASSIDRGSQPQHF
TGCGCCAGCAGCATAGACAGGGGTTCTCAGCCCCAGCATTTT
>13|TRBV18|.|TRBD1|TRBJ1-2
CASSPRTGGGYTF
TGTGCCAGCTCACCAAGGACAGGGGGTGGCTACACCTTC
>16|TRBV11-2|.|TRBD2|TRBJ2-3
CASSPRSGRGTDTQYF
TGTGCCAGCAGCCCTAGGAGCGGGAGGGGCACAGATACGCAGTATTTT
>15|TRBV6-5|once|TRBD2|TRBJ2-7
CASSFGLASSYEQYF
TGTGCCAGCAGTTTCGGACTAGCGAGCTCCTACGAGCAGTACTTC
>14|TRBV24-1|.|.|TRBJ2-3
CATSDPFLTDTQYF
TGTGCCACCAGTGATCCCTTCCTGACAGATACGCAGTATTTT
>15|TRBV7-2|few|.|TRBJ1-4
CASSLSPRNNEKLFF
TGTGCCAGCAGCTTATCTCCTCGTAATAATGAAAAACTGTTTTTT
>13|TRBV12-3/TRBV12-4|few|.|TRBJ1-2
CASSLANLYGYTF
TGTGCCAGCAGTTTGGCCAATCTCTATGGCTACACCTTC
>16|TRBV3-1/TRBV3-2|.|TRBD1|TRBJ2-7
CASSPSRDRRPYEQYF
TGTGCCAGCAGCCCATCCCGGGACAGGAGGCCCTACGAGCAGTACTTC
>16|TRBV11-2|.|TRBD1|TRBJ2-4
CASTKGGTGSINIQYF
TGTGCCAGCACTAAAGGGGGGACAGGGAGTATCAACATTCAGTACTTC
>10|TRBV3-1/TRBV3-2|.|.|TRBJ2-1
CALGYNEQFF
TGCGCACTAGGGTACAATGAGCAGTTCTTC